One and the same sample provided the 26 T cell receptor beta chains below, sequenced in a study of T cell repertoires in cytomegalovirus infection. TCRdb recomputed calls from the reads with MiXCR, one row per CDR3 protein. The profile shows tens of thousands of distinct CDR3 sequences, roughly 25% of them singletons. The antigens these receptors bind are not known. The material sequenced was CD8+ T cells from cultured PBMCs, taken from culture after CMV antigen stimulation. All receptors come from a human donor in good health (CMV status not recorded). Some clones in this sample may be carry-over from other donors' samples.

Many counts were recorded for this clonotype. The chain links TRBV7-2 to TRBJ1-1, with D possibly matching TRBD1 (5 bases). From germline, CDR1 is SGHTA and CDR2 FQGNSA. The CDR3 runs 15 residues. Trimming took 5 bases from V and 1 from J, leaving 14 bases between them. In DNA, the CDR3 is TGTGCCAGCAGCCTAGGGCTAGGGGAGAACACTGAAGCTTTCTTT. The encoded protein is CASSLGLGENTEAFF.

The table lists this clonotype with a few counts. One junction end disagrees with the germline gene, perhaps due to a read error. The chain is built from TRBV11-2 and TRBJ2-1; perhaps TRBD2 as D (5 bases). This CDR3 is 16 amino acids long. Germline loops: CDR1 SGHAT, CDR2 FQNNGV. CDR3 region: CASSLGPTRSYNEQFF. CDR3 sequence (DNA): TGTGCCAGCAGTTTAGGACCCACTAGATCCTACAATGAGCAGTTCTTC.

The table lists this clonotype with a few counts. This chain joins TRBV4-3 and TRBJ1-6, with D tentatively TRBD1 (5 bases). Germline CDR1 is LGHNA and CDR2 is YSLEER. V lost 0 bases and J lost 8, with 11 bases in between. The CDR3 loop spans 15 amino acids. The CDR3: CASSQERRGYSPLHF. The CDR3 bases are TGCGCCAGCAGCCAAGAACGTCGGGGCTATTCACCCCTCCACTTT.

The J gene is TRBJ2-1, the V gene TRBV30, with 7 bases lining up with TRBD1. Germline V gene data show CDR1 as GTSNPN and CDR2 as SVGIG (reference sequence). The CDR3 has 13 residues. The trim removed 5 bases at V and 3 bases at J, leaving 4 bases unmatched. CDR3 nucleotides: TGTGCCTGGGGGGCAGGGGGCTACAATGAGCAGTTCTTC. Its protein product is CAWGAGGYNEQFF.

This clonotype has a handful of counts. The CDR3: CASRPRDRASWYGYTF. In nucleotides, the CDR3 is TGTGCCAGCAGACCCCGGGACAGGGCTTCATGGTATGGCTACACCTTC. The J gene is TRBJ1-2, the V gene TRBV6-4; TRBD1 matches 9 bases. Germline loops: CDR1 MRHNA, CDR2 SNTAGT. The CDR3 consists of 16 residues. V trimming: 6 bases; J trimming: 5 bases; junction bases outside the gene matches: 13.

This sequence joins TRBV4-3 and TRBJ2-2; 8 bases match TRBD2. Unmatched junction bases numbered 6, after V lost 3 bases and J lost 6 bases. Per germline, CDR1 LGHNA and CDR2 YSLEER. This CDR3 has 15 amino acids. CDR3 protein: CASSQELAGPGELFF. CDR3 DNA: TGCGCCAGCAGCCAGGAATTAGCGGGGCCCGGGGAGCTGTTTTTT.

This clonotype was seen a handful of times. The J gene is TRBJ2-7, the V gene TRBV3-1; 8 nucleotides line up with TRBD2. CDR1 and CDR2 from the germline V gene are LGHDT and YNNKEL (reference sequence). The CDR3 covers 18 residues. The V segment lost 5 bases and the J segment 5 bases; nucleotides outside the gene matches: 20. CDR3 amino acids: CASSSRPGSSGRINEQYF. The CDR3 region has the DNA TGTGCCAGCAGCTCCCGACCGGGGTCCAGCGGGAGAATCAACGAGCAGTACTTC.

This clonotype was seen only a few times. The DNA for the CDR3 is TGTGCCAGCTCCAGTTACGATACCTACGAGCAGTACTTC. Translated, it gives CASSSYDTYEQYF. The V and J genes are TRBV11-3 and TRBJ2-7; no firm D call. Per the germline V gene, CDR1 is SGHNT and CDR2 is YENEEA. This CDR3 is built from 13 residues. V lost 8 bases, J lost 2 bases, and 13 bases lay in between.

The V call is TRBV30, the J call TRBJ2-1, with 13 bases matching TRBD2. J lost 6 bases, V lost 3 bases, and 5 bases had no gene match. CDR1 is GTSNPN, CDR2 SVGIG, per germline (reference sequence). This CDR3 is 15 amino acids long. CDR3 in amino acids: CAWSELAGGGNEQFF. CDR3 nucleotide sequence: TGTGCCTGGAGCGAACTAGCGGGAGGGGGCAATGAGCAGTTCTTC.

This clonotype was seen more than once but under ten times. The CDR3 DNA follows: TGTGCCAGCAGTCCGCGGACGGAAGGAGGCTATGGCTACACCTTC. Amino acids: CASSPRTEGGYGYTF. The rearrangement joins TRBV27 to TRBJ1-2; unclear D gene. Trimming removed 5 bases at V and 4 bases at J, with 17 bases between. The germline V gene encodes CDR1 MNHEY and CDR2 SMNVEV (reference sequence). There are 15 residues in the CDR3.

This clonotype was observed at least ten times. The chain links TRBV5-1 to TRBJ2-2; D unclear. The CDR3 sequence is 13 residues long. Trimming left V 5 bases short and J 3 bases short, with 8 bases between. CDR1 is SGHRS, CDR2 YFSETQ, per germline. The CDR3 reads CASSSLDTGELFF. The CDR3, as DNA: TGCGCCAGCAGTAGCTTGGACACCGGGGAGCTGTTTTTT.

The sample holds many counts of this clonotype. This chain uses TRBV6-2 or TRBV6-3 with TRBJ2-7; D is ambiguous. The length of the CDR3 is 14 residues. Germline CDR1 MNHEY, CDR2 SVGEGT. V dropped 4 bases and J dropped 3 bases, with 13 bases sitting between them. Here the CDR3 reads CASSSPEKLYEQYF. The CDR3 nucleotides are TGTGCCAGCAGTTCCCCGGAAAAGCTCTACGAGCAGTACTTC.

The rearrangement joins TRBV27 to TRBJ1-1, with a weak D call TRBD1 (5 bases). There are 15 residues in the CDR3. From germline, CDR1 is MNHEY and CDR2 SMNVEV (reference sequence). V was clipped by 4 bases and J by 4 bases, with 16 bases between them. CDR3 in amino acids: CASSYSGLGGTEAFF. The CDR3 bases are TGTGCCAGCAGTTACTCAGGGTTGGGAGGCACTGAAGCTTTCTTT.

This clonotype was seen a few times. The chain recombines TRBV4-3 with TRBJ1-2; D possibly corresponds to TRBD1 (5 bases). V was trimmed by 0 bases and J by 4 bases, leaving 12 bases between them. The germline V gene has CDR1 LGHNA and CDR2 YSLEER. The CDR3 is 15 amino acids. The DNA for the CDR3 is TGCGCCAGCAGCCAAGACAGGGCCGCGGCCTATGGCTACACCTTC. This gives the protein CASSQDRAAAYGYTF.

This sequence joins TRBV29-1 and TRBJ2-1, with 9 positions matching TRBD2. The V and J ends lost 7 bases and 0 bases, in that order; junction bases with no gene match: 7. CDR3 length: 15 amino acids. CDR1 is SQVTM, CDR2 ANQGSEA, per germline. The CDR3 region has the DNA TGCAGCGGAAAGATAGCGGGGGTCTCCTACAATGAGCAGTTCTTC. Residues: CSGKIAGVSYNEQFF.

This clonotype has only a few counts. The chain is built from TRBV7-9 and TRBJ2-1, with a possible D match to TRBD2 (6 bases). Germline CDR1 reads SEHNR; CDR2 reads FQNEAQ (reference sequence). Between the trimmed V and J ends, which lost 3 bases and 8 bases, there was a span of 8 bases. The CDR3 runs 12 residues. CDR3 sequence: CASSFGGDEQFF. DNA for the CDR3: TGTGCCAGCAGCTTCGGCGGGGATGAGCAGTTCTTC.

This clonotype was observed at least ten times. The chain carries TRBV6-6 and TRBJ2-1; 14 nucleotides align to TRBD2. The V and J ends lost 6 bases and 6 bases, in that order; junction bases with no gene match: 4. CDR3 length: 15 residues. CDR1 MNHNY and CDR2 SVGAGI come from the germline V gene (reference sequence). The CDR3 DNA reads as TGTGCCAGCAGCCCGACTAGCGGGAGGGCCAATGAGCAGTTCTTC. Amino acid sequence: CASSPTSGRANEQFF.

The rearrangement uses TRBV6-5 and TRBJ2-1, with 9 bases identical to TRBD1. Germline V CDR1 and CDR2: MNHEY, SVGAGI. The CDR3 extends over 14 amino acids. Unmatched junction bases numbered 5, after V lost 4 bases and J lost 7 bases. CDR3 in amino acids: CASSFWTGENEQFF. The CDR3 bases are TGTGCCAGCAGTTTCTGGACAGGGGAAAATGAGCAGTTCTTC.

This clonotype was detected ten times or more. The chain carries TRBV12-3 or TRBV12-4 and TRBJ2-5; maybe TRBD2 (6 bases). The CDR3 contains 14 residues. V dropped 5 bases and J dropped 5 bases, with 15 bases sitting between them. The CDR3, as DNA: TGTGCCAGCAGTCCCCTCGGGGGAGACGAGACCCAGTACTTC. This gives the protein CASSPLGGDETQYF.

This clonotype was found a few times. This chain connects TRBV7-7 to TRBJ2-2; D is unclear. Trimming stripped 6 bases from V and 4 bases from J, with 6 bases between. The CDR3 contains 12 residues. Germline V CDR1 and CDR2: SSHAT, FNYEAQ (reference sequence). CDR3 sequence: CASRSPTGELFF. The CDR3 DNA sequence: TGTGCCAGCAGGAGTCCCACCGGGGAGCTGTTTTTT.

This clonotype was seen a few times. The V and J genes are TRBV19 and TRBJ1-1; D gene uncertain. CDR3 length: 16 amino acids. Germline V gene data show CDR1 as LNHDA and CDR2 as SQIVND (reference sequence). Trimming pared 9 bases from V and 5 bases from J, leaving 25 bases between. CDR3 sequence (DNA): TGTGCCAGACCTCCCCCAGGTCCCGCGGGGTGGACTGAAGCTTTCTTT. This translates into CARPPPGPAGWTEAFF.

The chain has TRBV11-2 and TRBJ1-1; D remains ambiguous. This CDR3 has 16 amino acids. Germline values: CDR1 SGHAT, CDR2 FQNNGV. Trimming cost V 1 base and J 1 base, with 13 bases left between them. The CDR3 spells CASSLVLGTENTEAFF. CDR3 nucleotides: TGTGCCAGCAGCTTAGTTTTAGGTACAGAGAACACTGAAGCTTTCTTT.

The chain combines TRBV5-6 with TRBJ1-2; TRBD1 might be the D (6 bases). The CDR3 consists of 14 residues. V gave up 0 bases and J gave up 3 bases, with 9 bases separating them. CDR1 is SGHDT and CDR2 is YYEEEE in the germline V gene. The CDR3 DNA reads as TGTGCCAGCAGCTTGGGACAGGTTTACTATGGCTACACCTTC. This translates into CASSLGQVYYGYTF.

The V gene is TRBV2, the J gene TRBJ1-1; possibly TRBD1 for D (5 bases). Trimming took off 5 bases at V and 1 base at J, with 11 bases between the two ends. The CDR3 is 14 residues long. Looked up from germline, CDR1 is SNHLY and CDR2 is FYNNEI. CDR3 in amino acids: CASSWDGTNTEAFF. The DNA for the CDR3 is TGTGCCAGCAGTTGGGACGGAACGAACACTGAAGCTTTCTTT. Based on the CDR3 plus reference TRBV2 and TRBJ1-1, the full variable domain is EPEVTQTPSHQVTQMGQEVILRCVPISNHLYFYWYRQILGQKVEFLVSFYNNEISEKSEIFDDQFSVERPDGSNFTLKIRSTKLEDSAMYFCASSWDGTNTEAFFGQGTRLTVV.

This clonotype has just a few counts. V and J are TRBV4-3 and TRBJ2-1; D might be TRBD1 or TRBD2, each matching 5 bases. V lost 0 bases and J 0 bases, leaving 12 bases between the germline ends. Germline V CDR1 and CDR2: LGHNA, YSLEER. CDR3 length equals 17 residues. For the CDR3, the DNA is TGCGCCAGCAGCCAAGAGTCGGGACCGAACTCCTACAATGAGCAGTTCTTC. This codes for CASSQESGPNSYNEQFF.

This clonotype was detected only a few times. The CDR3 reads CASSLGGRTDTQYF. The DNA of the CDR3 is TGTGCCAGCAGTCTCGGGGGTCGGACAGATACGCAGTATTTT. This chain joins TRBV12-3 or TRBV12-4 and TRBJ2-3; D perhaps matches TRBD2 (6 bases). There are 14 residues in the CDR3. V lost 5 bases to trimming and J lost 3 bases, with 12 bases between them.